The sequence of this T cell receptor beta chain was determined in a study of cytomegalovirus exposure and HLA in healthy donors. On the study more broadly: In an early release, HLA-typed donors contributed tens of millions of unique TCR sequences. The study, taken as a whole, reports: TCR beta V segments were, for the most part, productive about 87% or about 30% of the time in an earlier analysis. The study recorded around 160 TCR beta chains that were cytomegalovirus-associated.

Primers included in the PCR were 60 Vbeta and 13 Jbeta primers. Profiling relied on immunoSEQ multiplex PCR, and the TCRdb table lists in-frame clones only, not all of them. The sample carries around 150,000 clones, about 82% recorded once. This clone was counted a few times. What it recognizes is unknown. Sequence at one end of the junction differs from germline and may be a read error. Though probably carrying unrecorded immune exposures, donors were nominally healthy at sampling. Sequencing was carried out using PBMCs. The source is a man younger than 45 in good health.

CDR3 in amino acids: CSSSSALRVGNEKLFF. DNA of the CDR3: TGTTCCAGCAGCTCCGCCCTGCGGGTGGGGAATGAAAAACTGTTTTTT. This chain connects TRBV7-9 to TRBJ1-4; no reliable D call. CDR3 size: 16 residues. Per the germline V gene, CDR1 is SEHNR and CDR2 is FQNEAQ (reference sequence).